Listed here are 25 T cell receptor beta chains from one sample, sequenced in a study of blood T cell repertoires in COVID-19. The assay was immunoSEQ multiplex PCR, and TCRdb's table has in-frame clones only and misses some. There are roughly 400,000 clones in the sample; roughly 90% occur only once, and approximately 1.3% lies in the top ten. The sample taken for sequencing was PBMCs or T cells enriched from blood (not recorded which). The receptors originated from a young woman who had been exposed to COVID-19.

The V and J genes are TRBV10-2 and TRBJ2-3; tentative D call: TRBD2 (5 bases). Per germline, CDR1 WSHSY and CDR2 SAAADI. This CDR3 is built from 14 residues. V lost 2 bases to trimming and J lost 5 bases, with 11 bases between them. CDR3 DNA sequence: TGCGCCAGCAGTGAGAATAGCGTCGTAGATACGCAGTATTTT. This encodes CASSENSVVDTQYF.

The chain has TRBV5-1 and TRBJ2-1; 11 positions agree with TRBD1. Unmatched junction bases numbered 1, after V lost 3 bases and J lost 2 bases. The CDR3 length is 15 residues. The germline V gene encodes CDR1 SGHRS and CDR2 YFSETQ. CDR3: CASSSGQGAYNEQFF. CDR3 coding DNA: TGCGCCAGCAGCTCGGGACAGGGGGCCTACAATGAGCAGTTCTTC.

This clone has only a few counts. This chain joins TRBV10-1 and TRBJ2-5; 8 bases map to TRBD1. The CDR3 runs 12 residues. V shed 6 bases, J shed 5 bases, and the junction held 2 bases outside the gene matches. Per the germline V gene, CDR1 is WNHNN and CDR2 is SYGVQD (reference sequence). The CDR3 loop is CASSRTGETQYF. CDR3 sequence (DNA): TGCGCCAGCAGCAGGACAGGGGAGACCCAGTACTTC.

V usage is TRBV19 and J usage is TRBJ2-3; 8 bases are shared with TRBD1. Per the germline V gene, CDR1 is LNHDA and CDR2 is SQIVND (reference sequence). The CDR3 has 17 amino acids. V lost 0 bases, J lost 1 base, and 6 bases stayed unmatched. In DNA form, the CDR3 reads TGTGCCAGTAGTATAGATTCACCGGGACAGGGCACAGATACGCAGTATTTT. Translating it yields CASSIDSPGQGTDTQYF.

The V and J genes are TRBV27 and TRBJ2-3; 7 bases agree with TRBD1. The CDR3 is 14 amino acids. J was trimmed by 2 bases and V by 7 bases; bases with no gene match: 6. Looked up from germline, CDR1 is MNHEY and CDR2 is SMNVEV (reference sequence). CDR3 protein: CASTRGFFTDTQYF. Here the CDR3 DNA reads TGTGCCAGCACCAGGGGGTTCTTCACAGATACGCAGTATTTT.

V gene TRBV2 combines with J gene TRBJ2-3, with 7 bases identical to TRBD2. This CDR3 has 13 amino acids. Germline V CDR1 and CDR2: SNHLY, FYNNEI. J was trimmed by 2 bases and V by 8 bases; bases with no gene match: 4. The CDR3 protein is CASSREHTDTQYF. CDR3 nucleotides: TGTGCCAGCTCGCGGGAGCACACAGATACGCAGTATTTT. The entire variable domain, with the rest obtained from reference TRBV2 and TRBJ2-3, is as follows: EPEVTQTPSHQVTQMGQEVILRCVPISNHLYFYWYRQILGQKVEFLVSFYNNEISEKSEIFDDQFSVERPDGSNFTLKIRSTKLEDSAMYFCASSREHTDTQYFGPGTRLTVL.

The rearrangement links TRBV7-8 to TRBJ2-7; 8 bases agree with TRBD1. The V segment lost 5 bases and the J segment 0 bases; nucleotides outside the gene matches: 15. CDR1 and CDR2 from the germline V gene are SGHVS and FQNEAQ. This CDR3 has 18 amino acids. The CDR3 DNA sequence: TGTGCCAGCAGCCCCCGAGGGGTACAGGGGGTCAACTCCTACGAGCAGTACTTC. Protein sequence: CASSPRGVQGVNSYEQYF.

V usage is TRBV3-1 (or the pseudogene TRBV3-2) and J usage is TRBJ2-7; 7 nucleotides align to TRBD1. The CDR3 consists of 14 residues. V shed 6 bases, J shed 3 bases, and the junction held 8 bases outside the gene matches. Germline-derived CDR1 and CDR2 are LGHDT and YNNKEL (reference sequence). The DNA of the CDR3 is TGTGCCAGCAGGGGGACAGCTCAACACTACGAGCAGTACTTC. This codes for CASRGTAQHYEQYF.

The chain carries TRBV3-1 (or the pseudogene TRBV3-2) and TRBJ2-1; TRBD2 agrees at 16 bases. The CDR3 runs 18 residues. V gave up 4 bases and J gave up 3 bases; unmatched junction bases: 6. Germline CDR1 and CDR2: LGHDT and YNNKEL (reference sequence). The chain's CDR3 is CASSLGLAGGHRYNEQFF. The CDR3 DNA reads as TGTGCCAGCAGCCTGGGACTAGCGGGGGGGCATCGCTACAATGAGCAGTTCTTC.

This sequence joins TRBV7-2 and TRBJ1-1, with 8 bases matching TRBD1. CDR1 SGHTA and CDR2 FQGNSA come from the germline V gene. V dropped 6 bases and J dropped 1; count of bases not matched to a gene: 13. This CDR3 is built from 17 residues. CDR3 sequence reads: CASRPSTGAAGNTEAFF. DNA of the CDR3: TGTGCCAGCAGACCATCGACAGGGGCCGCCGGGAACACTGAAGCTTTCTTT. Together with reference TRBV7-2 and TRBJ1-1, the CDR3 gives the full variable domain: GAGVSQSPSNKVTEKGKDVELRCDPISGHTALYWYRQSLGQGLEFLIYFQGNSAPDKSGLPSDRFSAERTGGSVSTLTIQRTQQEDSAVYLCASRPSTGAAGNTEAFFGQGTRLTVV.

The V call is TRBV19, the J call TRBJ2-7; 7 nucleotides line up with TRBD2. CDR3 length equals 11 residues. With V trimmed by 6 bases and J by 4 bases, 0 bases remained unmatched. CDR1 is LNHDA and CDR2 is SQIVND in the germline V gene (reference sequence). The CDR3 bases are TGTGCCAGTAGCGGGAGGTACGAGCAGTACTTC. Protein product: CASSGRYEQYF.

The rearrangement joins TRBV7-2 to TRBJ2-3, with 12 bases that match TRBD2. Germline CDR1 reads SGHTA; CDR2 reads FQGNSA. V trimming: 5 bases; J trimming: 6 bases; junction bases outside the gene matches: 18. The CDR3 covers 19 residues. The CDR3 coding sequence is TGTGCCAGCAGCCGGAGGGGCCCTAGCGGGGGGGCGAGGGCGGATACGCAGTATTTT. Residues: CASSRRGPSGGARADTQYF.

This chain joins TRBV7-8 and TRBJ1-2, with 8 bases matching TRBD1. Per germline, CDR1 SGHVS and CDR2 FQNEAQ. Trimming at V came to 4 bases and at J to 5 bases, leaving 9 bases not matched to a gene. CDR3 length: 15 residues. CDR3 residues: CASSSPGQEPYGYTF. The CDR3, as DNA: TGTGCCAGCAGCTCGCCGGGACAGGAGCCTTATGGCTACACCTTC.

The sample holds a few counts of this clone. The V call is TRBV5-8, the J call TRBJ1-5; a weak D match, TRBD1 (5 bases). V shed 0 bases and J shed 3 bases, with 16 bases lying between them. CDR3 length: 17 residues. The germline CDR1 and CDR2 sequences are SGHTS and YDEGEE. In DNA form, the CDR3 reads TGTGCCAGCAGCTTGGCCATGGGGCTAAAGAACAATCAGCCCCAGCATTTT. The encoded protein is CASSLAMGLKNNQPQHF.

The rearrangement uses TRBV10-3 and TRBJ2-7; maybe TRBD2 (5 bases). V was clipped by 10 bases and J by 5 bases, with 21 bases between them. This CDR3 is 14 amino acids long. The germline V gene encodes CDR1 ENHRY and CDR2 SYGVKD. This CDR3 is CASSARASDHEQYF. The CDR3 region has the DNA TGTGCCAGTTCCGCGAGGGCATCGGACCACGAGCAGTACTTC.

J is TRBJ2-7 and V is TRBV28, with 8 bases matching TRBD2. Trimming at V came to 5 bases and at J to 6 bases, leaving 0 bases not matched to a gene. From germline, CDR1 is MDHEN and CDR2 SYDVKM. The CDR3 has 11 residues. CDR3 amino acids: CASSREGEQYF. Written as DNA, the CDR3 is TGTGCCAGCAGTCGGGAGGGCGAGCAGTACTTC.

The V and J genes are TRBV21-1 and TRBJ1-5; the DNA was not used to check the table's D call, TRBD1. TRBV21-1 is marked as a pseudogene. The CDR3 runs 16 residues. This CDR3 reads CASSKTRQTSNQPQHF. In nucleotides, the CDR3 is TGTGCCAGCAGCAAAACCCGACAGACCAGCAATCAGCCCCAGCATTTT.

The chain recombines TRBV28 with TRBJ2-7; a weak D match, TRBD1 (6 bases). Trimming took off 6 bases at V and 0 bases at J, with 21 bases between the two ends. The CDR3 contains 17 residues. Looked up from germline, CDR1 is MDHEN and CDR2 is SYDVKM. CDR3 coding DNA: TGTGCCAGCAGCCGCCCCCCCAGACAGGACAGCTCCTACGAGCAGTACTTC. Protein sequence: CASSRPPRQDSSYEQYF.

The V and J genes are TRBV19 and TRBJ1-5, with 8 bases lining up with TRBD1. V lost 3 bases, J lost 4 bases, and 8 bases stayed unmatched. The germline V gene encodes CDR1 LNHDA and CDR2 SQIVND (reference sequence). This CDR3 region has 16 residues. CDR3 in amino acids: CASSIGGQGWNQPQHF. CDR3 in DNA: TGTGCCAGTAGTATCGGTGGACAGGGATGGAATCAGCCCCAGCATTTT.

The chain joins TRBV5-1 to TRBJ1-6; 11 positions agree with TRBD1. This CDR3 spans 16 amino acids. Trimming at V came to 0 bases and at J to 6 bases, leaving 2 bases not matched to a gene. Germline assignment: CDR1 SGHRS and CDR2 YFSETQ. The CDR3 region is CASSLGTGGSNSPLHF. CDR3 in DNA: TGCGCCAGCAGCTTGGGGACAGGGGGCTCTAATTCACCCCTCCACTTT.

The chain combines TRBV5-8 with TRBJ2-1, with 11 bases fitting TRBD2. This CDR3 spans 15 amino acids. J lost 6 bases, V lost 2 bases, and 4 bases had no gene match. The germline V gene encodes CDR1 SGHTS and CDR2 YDEGEE. DNA for the CDR3: TGTGCCAGCAGCTTTAGCGGGGGGGTCTTCAATGAGCAGTTCTTC. Translated, it gives CASSFSGGVFNEQFF.

This clone showed up just once. The V call is TRBV18, the J call TRBJ2-7; 11 nucleotides agree with TRBD1. Per the germline V gene, CDR1 is KGHSH and CDR2 is LQKENI. The J segment lost 5 bases and the V segment lost 5 bases, leaving 8 bases of the junction unmatched. The CDR3 sequence is 15 residues long. This chain's CDR3 is CASSLGQGGRDEQYF. The CDR3 DNA is TGTGCCAGCTCATTGGGACAGGGGGGACGGGACGAGCAGTACTTC.

The V and J genes are TRBV7-3 and TRBJ1-1, with D tentatively TRBD1 (6 bases). Germline V CDR1 and CDR2: SGHTA, FQGTGA. The ends were cut back, 5 bases at V and 5 bases at J, with 6 bases in the middle. The CDR3 loop spans 11 amino acids. DNA for the CDR3: TGTGCCAGCAGCCAGGGGACTGAAGCTTTCTTT. Its protein is CASSQGTEAFF.

The chain is built from TRBV6-5 and TRBJ2-7; 9 nucleotides match TRBD2. The CDR3 length is 13 residues. The junction had 5 bases not matched to a gene; V was cut back by 8 bases and J by 3 bases. The germline V gene has CDR1 MNHEY and CDR2 SVGAGI. In DNA, the CDR3 is TGTGCCAGCCACGGAGCGGGGGGCTACGAGCAGTACTTC. It encodes CASHGAGGYEQYF.

The chain joins TRBV27 to TRBJ2-7, with 10 bases that match TRBD1. Trimming took 5 bases from V and 1 from J; bases not matched to a gene: 5. CDR1 MNHEY and CDR2 SMNVEV come from the germline V gene (reference sequence). The CDR3 runs to 15 residues. The CDR3 protein is CASSEPGQGSYEQYF. CDR3 nucleotide sequence: TGTGCCAGCAGTGAGCCGGGACAGGGGTCCTACGAGCAGTACTTC.